These 18 T cell receptor beta chains were sequenced from one sample in a study of Graves' ophthalmopathy and Graves' hyperthyroidism. RNA transcripts served as template for amplifying TCR beta CDR3 sequences. HTBI primers served in a first-round RT-PCR, which a second-round multiplex PCR followed. TCRdb re-called the multiplex PCR reads with MiXCR, one entry per CDR3 protein. Here the sample spans approximately 1.2 million distinct CDR3 sequences, roughly two fifths being singletons. The specimen was peripheral blood or thyroid tissue (not recorded which). The receptors were gathered from an adult man with Graves' hyperthyroidism.

A note on this clonotype: A read error may produce the germline difference seen at one junction end. V usage is TRBV9 and J usage is TRBJ2-2; 10 bases line up with TRBD1. Germline V gives CDR1 SGDLS, CDR2 YYNGEE. This CDR3 has 16 residues. The CDR3, as DNA: TGTGCCAGTGGGACAGGGGTTGCCCCGAACACCAGGGAGCTGTTTTTT. It specifies CASGTGVAPNTRELFF.

This clonotype was observed a few times. This chain joins TRBV6-5 and TRBJ1-5; 9 bases line up with TRBD1. The CDR3 consists of 15 residues. Losses at the gene ends were 9 bases for V and 6 bases for J; bases not matched to a gene: 12. Germline CDR1 and CDR2: MNHEY and SVGAGI. For the CDR3, the DNA is TGTGCCAGGAGACCCGGGACAGGGTTTGTTCAGCCCCAGCATTTT. Residues: CARRPGTGFVQPQHF.

This clonotype was detected many times. This sequence joins TRBV10-2 and TRBJ2-7, with TRBD2 matching over 11 bases. V gave up 4 bases and J gave up 5 bases; unmatched junction bases: 4. There are 14 residues in the CDR3. Germline V gene lookup returns CDR1 WSHSY and CDR2 SAAADI. CDR3 nucleotide sequence: TGCGCCAGCAGTGGAGGACTAGCGGGCCACGAGCAGTACTTC. This translates into CASSGGLAGHEQYF.

The rearrangement links TRBV5-6 to TRBJ1-5; D is uncertain. With 4 bases removed from V and 6 bases from J, the gap between germline ends came to 14 bases. This CDR3 contains 14 residues. The germline V gene has CDR1 SGHDT and CDR2 YYEEEE. CDR3 sequence reads: CASSPSSGSQPQHF. CDR3 in DNA: TGTGCCAGCAGCCCCTCTAGCGGGAGTCAGCCCCAGCATTTT.

The chain links TRBV7-9 to TRBJ1-6; the D is unclear. CDR1 and CDR2 (germline): SEHNR, FQNEAQ (reference sequence). The V end lost 6 bases, the J end lost 8 bases, and 17 bases lay between the germline ends. The CDR3 sequence is 15 residues long. The CDR3 spells CASSYSTRPDSPLHF. CDR3 sequence (DNA): TGTGCCAGCAGTTACTCGACACGACCCGATTCACCCCTCCACTTT.

This clonotype was seen a few times. The chain combines TRBV19 with TRBJ2-5; TRBD2 might be the D (6 bases). Germline V gene sequence: CDR1 LNHDA, CDR2 SQIVND (reference sequence). The length of the CDR3 is 14 residues. V was clipped by 3 bases and J by 2 bases, with 10 bases between them. The CDR3 sequence is CASSIWRDQETQYF. CDR3 DNA sequence: TGTGCCAGTAGTATTTGGCGGGATCAAGAGACCCAGTACTTC. Full variable domain (missing parts from reference TRBV19 and TRBJ2-5): DGGITQSPKYLFRKEGQNVTLSCEQNLNHDAMYWYRQDPGQGLRLIYYSQIVNDFQKGDIAEGYSVSREKKESFPLTVTSAQKNPTAFYLCASSIWRDQETQYFGPGTRLLVL.

This clonotype was counted between two and nine times. J is TRBJ2-7 and V is TRBV5-5; D is tentatively TRBD1 or TRBD2 (5 bases each). V was cut by 0 bases and J by 5 bases, with 18 bases left in between. CDR1 and CDR2 from the germline V gene are SGHKS and YYEKEE (reference sequence). This CDR3 is built from 16 residues. The CDR3 DNA reads as TGTGCCAGCAGCTTGGGGGTTCTAGGGACCCCCAACGAGCAGTACTTC. This translates into CASSLGVLGTPNEQYF.

The chain combines TRBV10-3 with TRBJ1-2; the match to TRBD1 covers 9 bases. CDR1 and CDR2 (germline): ENHRY, SYGVKD. The CDR3 loop spans 13 amino acids. The J segment lost 4 bases and the V segment lost 6 bases, leaving 3 bases of the junction unmatched. DNA for the CDR3: TGTGCCATCAGCGGGACAGGGCCCTATGGCTACACCTTC. Its translation is CAISGTGPYGYTF.

As regards this clonotype: With a much larger clone just one base away, this may be a read error. The chain carries TRBV15 and TRBJ1-2, with D tentatively TRBD1 (5 bases). There are 13 residues in the CDR3. Germline CDR1 reads LNHNV; CDR2 reads YYDKDF (reference sequence). Trimming removed 1 base at V and 8 bases at J, with 11 bases between. CDR3 residues: CATSRVQEEGYTF. The CDR3 DNA reads as TGTGCCACCAGCAGAGTACAGGAGGAGGGCTACACCTTC.

This clonotype showed up just a few times. V usage is TRBV27 and J usage is TRBJ1-1; D gene unclear. Trimming shortened V by 0 bases and J by 0 bases, and 11 bases separated the two germline ends. Germline V gene sequence: CDR1 MNHEY, CDR2 SMNVEV (reference sequence). This CDR3 is 16 amino acids long. The DNA for the CDR3 is TGTGCCAGCAGTTTATCAACAACCTCTGTGAACACTGAAGCTTTCTTT. This translates into CASSLSTTSVNTEAFF.

This clonotype was seen many times. The chain combines TRBV7-9 with TRBJ1-5, with unresolved D. The V gene lost 4 bases and the J gene lost 7 bases, with 11 bases spanning the gap. Germline CDR1 and CDR2: SEHNR and FQNEAQ (reference sequence). This CDR3 has 13 residues. CDR3 sequence: CASSSDPIQPQHF. DNA for the CDR3: TGTGCCAGCAGCTCTGACCCAATACAGCCCCAGCATTTT.

This clonotype was recorded at least ten times. CDR3 sequence (DNA): TGTGCCAGCAGCCCCTGGGACAGGGCCTACGAGCAGTACTTC. Translation: CASSPWDRAYEQYF. The V gene is TRBV5-8, the J gene TRBJ2-7, with 9 bases aligning to TRBD1. The CDR3 runs 14 residues. Per germline, CDR1 SGHTS and CDR2 YDEGEE. With V trimmed by 4 bases and J by 2 bases, 4 bases remained unmatched.

This clonotype was counted a few times. This chain connects TRBV5-5 to TRBJ1-1, with unresolved D. The CDR3 runs to 16 residues. The ends were cut back, 5 bases at V and 3 bases at J, with 20 bases in the middle. Per germline, CDR1 SGHKS and CDR2 YYEKEE (reference sequence). Here the CDR3 DNA reads TGTGCCAGCAGACTTGGGAACTGGGAAACATACACTGAAGCTTTCTTT. Its translation is CASRLGNWETYTEAFF.

This clonotype showed up many times. CDR3 sequence reads: CASSVGDGGANYGYTF. In DNA form, the CDR3 reads TGTGCCAGCAGCGTAGGGGACGGGGGCGCTAACTATGGCTACACCTTC. This chain joins TRBV9 and TRBJ1-2, with D possibly being TRBD1 (6 bases). The germline V and J ends were trimmed by 0 bases and 0 bases, with 12 bases remaining between them. Per germline, CDR1 SGDLS and CDR2 YYNGEE. CDR3 size: 16 residues.

A word on this clonotype: A much larger clone differs from this one at a single base, so this may be a read error. The chain joins TRBV7-2 to TRBJ2-7, with 13 bases aligning to TRBD2. The length of the CDR3 is 15 residues. The junction had 6 bases not matched to a gene; V was cut back by 4 bases and J by 6 bases. Per germline, CDR1 SGHTA and CDR2 FQGNSA. The CDR3 DNA sequence: TGTGCCAGCAGCTACAGGACTAGCGGGAGTCTCGAGCAGTACTTC. It translates to CASSYRTSGSLEQYF.

The V and J genes are TRBV9 and TRBJ1-5; 10 positions match TRBD1. Germline V gene data show CDR1 as SGDLS and CDR2 as YYNGEE. The CDR3 spans 14 residues. The V and J ends lost 2 bases and 9 bases, in that order; junction bases with no gene match: 5. CDR3 sequence reads: CASSVGTGVTPQHF. The CDR3 coding sequence is TGTGCCAGCAGCGTGGGGACAGGGGTTACGCCCCAGCATTTT.

The CDR3 is CASSLATRVSEPQHF. CDR3 in DNA: TGTGCCAGCAGCTTAGCCACGCGGGTATCGGAGCCCCAGCATTTT. The chain links TRBV7-2 to TRBJ1-5; D gene unclear. CDR1 is SGHTA and CDR2 is FQGNSA in the germline V gene. V was trimmed by 0 bases and J by 8 bases, leaving 14 bases between them. This CDR3 has 15 residues.

The sample holds many counts of this clonotype. The chain has TRBV12-3 or TRBV12-4 and TRBJ1-4, with TRBD1 identical over 9 bases. The CDR3 is made up of 14 amino acids. V dropped 5 bases and J dropped 6; count of bases not matched to a gene: 4. For the CDR3, the DNA is TGTGCCAGCAGTCGGGACAGGGAGGATGAAAAACTGTTTTTT. It specifies CASSRDREDEKLFF.